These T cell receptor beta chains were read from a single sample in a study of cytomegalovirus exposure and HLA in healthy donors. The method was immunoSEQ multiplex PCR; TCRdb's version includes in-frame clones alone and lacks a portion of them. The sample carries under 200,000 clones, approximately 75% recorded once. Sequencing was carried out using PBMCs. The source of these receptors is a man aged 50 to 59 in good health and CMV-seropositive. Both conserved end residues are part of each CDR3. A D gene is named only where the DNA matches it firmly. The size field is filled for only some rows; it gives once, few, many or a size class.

CDR3nt: TGTGCCAGTAGTATTGAGGGATGGAGGAACACTGAAGCTTTCTTT; CDR3aa: CASSIEGWRNTEAFF; abundance: -; len: 15; d_gene: -; j_gene: TRBJ1-1; v_gene: TRBV19
CDR3nt: TGTGCCAGCAGCGTACGGGGAGGGAATCTTAATTCACCCCTCCACTTT; CDR3aa: CASSVRGGNLNSPLHF; abundance: -; len: 16; d_gene: -; j_gene: TRBJ1-6; v_gene: TRBV9
CDR3nt: TGCGCCAGCAGTGACCCTAGCGGGGAGACCCAGTACTTC; CDR3aa: CASSDPSGETQYF; abundance: -; len: 13; d_gene: TRBD2; j_gene: TRBJ2-5; v_gene: TRBV10-1
CDR3nt: TGTGCCAGCAGTCCCGACAGCTACTCCTATAATTCACCCCTCCACTTT; CDR3aa: CASSPDSYSYNSPLHF; abundance: -; len: 16; d_gene: -; j_gene: TRBJ1-6; v_gene: TRBV11-2
CDR3nt: TGTGCCAGCAGTGAATTAGCGGGGGGCGATACGCAGTATTTT; CDR3aa: CASSELAGGDTQYF; abundance: -; len: 14; d_gene: TRBD2; j_gene: TRBJ2-3; v_gene: TRBV6-1
CDR3nt: TGTGCCAGCAGCCCGGTCGTGAGCTCTGGAAACACCATATATTTT; CDR3aa: CASSPVVSSGNTIYF; abundance: few; len: 15; d_gene: -; j_gene: TRBJ1-3; v_gene: TRBV9
CDR3nt: TGTGCCAGCAGTCCCATTTTGGCGGGGGGGTCAAATGAGCAGTTCTTC; CDR3aa: CASSPILAGGSNEQFF; abundance: -; len: 16; d_gene: TRBD2; j_gene: TRBJ2-1; v_gene: TRBV27
CDR3nt: TGTGCCAGCAGCCAAGAATACAGGGGTACGAGTGGCTACACCTTC; CDR3aa: CASSQEYRGTSGYTF; abundance: -; len: 15; d_gene: TRBD1; j_gene: TRBJ1-2; v_gene: TRBV4-2
CDR3nt: TGTGCCAGCAGCGAGCGGACAGGGACCTACTACGAGCAGTACTTC; CDR3aa: CASSERTGTYYEQYF; abundance: -; len: 15; d_gene: TRBD1; j_gene: TRBJ2-7; v_gene: TRBV7-2
CDR3nt: TGTGCCAGCTCCCCTGGAGGAGGGAGTACTGAAGCTTTCTTT; CDR3aa: CASSPGGGSTEAFF; abundance: -; len: 14; d_gene: -; j_gene: TRBJ1-1; v_gene: TRBV18
CDR3nt: TGTGCCAGCAGCTTGCGGACAGGGACAGGTTCACCCCTCCACTTT; CDR3aa: CASSLRTGTGSPLHF; abundance: once; len: 15; d_gene: TRBD1; j_gene: TRBJ1-6; v_gene: TRBV7-9
CDR3nt: TGTGCCAACCCAGGGGCGGGGGGTTCGAACACCGGGGAGCTGTTTTTT; CDR3aa: CANPGAGGSNTGELFF; abundance: -; len: 16; d_gene: TRBD2; j_gene: TRBJ2-2; v_gene: TRBV7-9
CDR3nt: TGTGCTAGTGGTTGGGGGACAGGGCAGAATTCACCCCTCCACTTT; CDR3aa: CASGWGTGQNSPLHF; abundance: -; len: 15; d_gene: TRBD1; j_gene: TRBJ1-6; v_gene: TRBV12-5
CDR3nt: TGTGCCAACTCCCCCTCCGGGGGGCCCTATGGCTACACCTTC; CDR3aa: CANSPSGGPYGYTF; abundance: -; len: 14; d_gene: -; j_gene: TRBJ1-2; v_gene: TRBV10-3
CDR3nt: TGTGCCAGCAGTTTAATGGGGGCAGATCAGCCCCAGCATTTT; CDR3aa: CASSLMGADQPQHF; abundance: -; len: 14; d_gene: -; j_gene: TRBJ1-5; v_gene: TRBV27
CDR3nt: TGTGCTAGCAGCCAAAACAGGGGGATTTCCCAAGAGACCCAGTACTTC; CDR3aa: CASSQNRGISQETQYF; abundance: -; len: 16; d_gene: TRBD1; j_gene: TRBJ2-5; v_gene: TRBV7-7
CDR3nt: TGCAGCGTTTACAGAAAAGAGACCCAGTACTTC; CDR3aa: CSVYRKETQYF; abundance: few; len: 11; d_gene: -; j_gene: TRBJ2-5; v_gene: TRBV29-1
CDR3nt: TGTGCCAGCAGCCCCATGGCAGGGCCCCTCCACTTT; CDR3aa: CASSPMAGPLHF; abundance: -; len: 12; d_gene: -; j_gene: TRBJ1-6; v_gene: TRBV27
CDR3nt: TGTGCCAGCAGCTTAGTCCCCGACAGGGAGGTTGGCTACACCTTC; CDR3aa: CASSLVPDREVGYTF; abundance: -; len: 15; d_gene: TRBD1; j_gene: TRBJ1-2; v_gene: TRBV7-9
CDR3nt: TGTGCCAGCAGTCCCAGCCCAGGGGACAGGTACGAGCAGTACTTC; CDR3aa: CASSPSPGDRYEQYF; abundance: few; len: 15; d_gene: TRBD1; j_gene: TRBJ2-7; v_gene: TRBV6-1
CDR3nt: TGTGCCAGCAGCTTTTCGGGAGGAGGGGGCTACAATGAGCAGTTCTTC; CDR3aa: CASSFSGGGGYNEQFF; abundance: -; len: 16; d_gene: -; j_gene: TRBJ2-1; v_gene: TRBV5-4
CDR3nt: TGTGCCAGCAGCCTTTTTTTAGAGACCCAGTACTTC; CDR3aa: CASSLFLETQYF; abundance: -; len: 12; d_gene: -; j_gene: TRBJ2-5; v_gene: TRBV7-2
CDR3nt: TGCGCCAGCAGCCAAAGGGGGATTAAATCGGGACAAGCCCGCACAGATACGCAGTATTTT; CDR3aa: CASSQRGIKSGQARTDTQYF; abundance: -; len: 20; d_gene: -; j_gene: TRBJ2-3; v_gene: TRBV4-3
CDR3nt: TGCGCCAGCAGCTTGGAACGGGGCTCTGGAAACACCATATATTTT; CDR3aa: CASSLERGSGNTIYF; abundance: few; len: 15; d_gene: -; j_gene: TRBJ1-3; v_gene: TRBV5-1
CDR3nt: TGTGCCAGCAGCCCCCGGCGGGGCTACGAGCAGTACTTC; CDR3aa: CASSPRRGYEQYF; abundance: once; len: 13; d_gene: -; j_gene: TRBJ2-7; v_gene: TRBV7-2
CDR3nt: TGCGCCAGCAGTGAGGGACCCGCAGGGGTGCCTGAAGCTTTCTTT; CDR3aa: CASSEGPAGVPEAFF; abundance: -; len: 15; d_gene: -; j_gene: TRBJ1-1; v_gene: TRBV10-1
CDR3nt: TGTGCCAGCAGCCAAGCAGGGAGCACAGATACGCAGTATTTT; CDR3aa: CASSQAGSTDTQYF; abundance: -; len: 14; d_gene: -; j_gene: TRBJ2-3; v_gene: TRBV14
CDR3nt: TGTGCCAGCAGCAGGACTAGCGGGGGGACCAGCTCCTACAATGAGCAGTTCTTC; CDR3aa: CASSRTSGGTSSYNEQFF; abundance: -; len: 18; d_gene: TRBD2; j_gene: TRBJ2-1; v_gene: TRBV5-4
CDR3nt: TGCGCCAGCAGCTGGGGACTAGCGGGGGAGTCCTACGAGCAGTACTTC; CDR3aa: CASSWGLAGESYEQYF; abundance: -; len: 16; d_gene: TRBD2; j_gene: TRBJ2-7; v_gene: TRBV5-1
CDR3nt: TGTGCCAGCAGCTTGAGCCTAGGGGCGAAGACCCTCAATGAGCAGTTCTTC; CDR3aa: CASSLSLGAKTLNEQFF; abundance: -; len: 17; d_gene: -; j_gene: TRBJ2-1; v_gene: TRBV5-4
CDR3nt: TGCGCCAGCAGCCAATCTTCGGACACTCTTAACTATGGCTACACCTTC; CDR3aa: CASSQSSDTLNYGYTF; abundance: -; len: 16; d_gene: -; j_gene: TRBJ1-2; v_gene: TRBV4-3
CDR3nt: TGTGCCAGCAGCACTCTGACAGGGCTCTCTGGGGCCAACGTCCTGACTTTC; CDR3aa: CASSTLTGLSGANVLTF; abundance: -; len: 17; d_gene: TRBD1; j_gene: TRBJ2-6; v_gene: TRBV7-9
CDR3nt: TGCGCCAGCAGCCAAGAAGCCGGTAGCAATCAGCCCCAGCATTTT; CDR3aa: CASSQEAGSNQPQHF; abundance: -; len: 15; d_gene: -; j_gene: TRBJ1-5; v_gene: TRBV4-3
CDR3nt: TGTGCCAGCAGCGGTGGGACAATCCAAGAGACCCAGTACTTC; CDR3aa: CASSGGTIQETQYF; abundance: -; len: 14; d_gene: -; j_gene: TRBJ2-5; v_gene: TRBV9
CDR3nt: TGCGCCAGCAGGTGGGACAGCGAGATCGGGGAGCTGTTTTTT; CDR3aa: CASRWDSEIGELFF; abundance: few; len: 14; d_gene: TRBD1; j_gene: TRBJ2-2; v_gene: TRBV5-1
CDR3nt: TGTGCCGGGGACAGGGGGGACACCGGGGAGCTGTTTTTT; CDR3aa: CAGDRGDTGELFF; abundance: -; len: 13; d_gene: TRBD1; j_gene: TRBJ2-2; v_gene: TRBV6-1
CDR3nt: TGCAGCGTTGAAAAGGCAGGTAACACTGAAGCTTTCTTT; CDR3aa: CSVEKAGNTEAFF; abundance: once; len: 13; d_gene: -; j_gene: TRBJ1-1; v_gene: TRBV29-1
CDR3nt: TGTGCCAGCAGTATCTCCGGGGGAGGGATGCATGGCTACACCTTC; CDR3aa: CASSISGGGMHGYTF; abundance: -; len: 15; d_gene: -; j_gene: TRBJ1-2; v_gene: TRBV27
CDR3nt: TGTGCCAGCAGTGAGCAACGGGGGGGGTACAATGAGCAGTTCTTC; CDR3aa: CASSEQRGGYNEQFF; abundance: -; len: 15; d_gene: TRBD2; j_gene: TRBJ2-1; v_gene: TRBV6-1
CDR3nt: TGTGCCAGCAGCTCTGGACTAGCGGGGGCCACAGATACGCAGTATTTT; CDR3aa: CASSSGLAGATDTQYF; abundance: -; len: 16; d_gene: TRBD2; j_gene: TRBJ2-3; v_gene: TRBV5-5
CDR3nt: TGTGCCAGCAGCGTTAGCGGGGGGGCTCCCGGGGAGCTGTTTTTT; CDR3aa: CASSVSGGAPGELFF; abundance: few; len: 15; d_gene: TRBD2; j_gene: TRBJ2-2; v_gene: TRBV9
CDR3nt: TGTGCCAGCAGCTTAGATTTCGGGGGACGAGGTAATGGCTACACCTTC; CDR3aa: CASSLDFGGRGNGYTF; abundance: -; len: 16; d_gene: -; j_gene: TRBJ1-2; v_gene: TRBV7-8
CDR3nt: TGTGCCAGTAGGCGGACAGGTAATAGCAATCAGCCCCAGCATTTT; CDR3aa: CASRRTGNSNQPQHF; abundance: -; len: 15; d_gene: TRBD1; j_gene: TRBJ1-5; v_gene: TRBV19
CDR3nt: TGCGCCAGCAGTGTTACTAGCGGGGTGAACACCGGGGAGCTGTTTTTT; CDR3aa: CASSVTSGVNTGELFF; abundance: -; len: 16; d_gene: TRBD2; j_gene: TRBJ2-2; v_gene: TRBV10-1
CDR3nt: TGCGCCAGCAGCTTGGCCACTAGCGGGGACTCAGGTACCCAGTACTTC; CDR3aa: CASSLATSGDSGTQYF; abundance: -; len: 16; d_gene: TRBD2; j_gene: TRBJ2-5; v_gene: TRBV5-1
CDR3nt: TGCGCCAGCAGCCGTCGAACGACCGCAGGGGAAAAACTGTTTTTT; CDR3aa: CASSRRTTAGEKLFF; abundance: few; len: 15; d_gene: -; j_gene: TRBJ1-4; v_gene: TRBV4-1
CDR3nt: TGTGCCAGCAGTTACCATCCATCCCCCCAGCATTTT; CDR3aa: CASSYHPSPQHF; abundance: few; len: 12; d_gene: -; j_gene: TRBJ1-5; v_gene: TRBV6-5
CDR3nt: TGTGCCAGCAGCCGGGGGGGAAACCAACCCTACGAGCAGTACTTC; CDR3aa: CASSRGGNQPYEQYF; abundance: -; len: 15; d_gene: TRBD2; j_gene: TRBJ2-7; v_gene: TRBV7-9
CDR3nt: TGTGCCATCAGTGCTAGCGGGGAATCCCAAAGCTCCTACGAGCAGTACTTC; CDR3aa: CAISASGESQSSYEQYF; abundance: once; len: 17; d_gene: TRBD2; j_gene: TRBJ2-7; v_gene: TRBV10-3
CDR3nt: TGTGCCAGCAGTGTACTACGGATCTCTGGAAACACCATATATTTT; CDR3aa: CASSVLRISGNTIYF; abundance: -; len: 15; d_gene: -; j_gene: TRBJ1-3; v_gene: TRBV2
CDR3nt: TGTGCTAGTGGTTTTTTCGCGGGGGTAAAAGAGACCCAGTACTTC; CDR3aa: CASGFFAGVKETQYF; abundance: -; len: 15; d_gene: TRBD2; j_gene: TRBJ2-5; v_gene: TRBV12-5
CDR3nt: TGCGCCAGCAGCTTGGGGGGCAGGGGGCAAGAGACCCAGTACTTC; CDR3aa: CASSLGGRGQETQYF; abundance: once; len: 15; d_gene: TRBD1; j_gene: TRBJ2-5; v_gene: TRBV5-1
CDR3nt: TGTGCCAGCAGACCCGCTCTAGCGGGGGGGTACAATGAGCAGTTCTTC; CDR3aa: CASRPALAGGYNEQFF; abundance: few; len: 16; d_gene: TRBD2; j_gene: TRBJ2-1; v_gene: TRBV11-2
CDR3nt: TGTGCCAGCAGTGATGGGTTGGTAGCGGAGTACTTC; CDR3aa: CASSDGLVAEYF; abundance: -; len: 12; d_gene: -; j_gene: TRBJ2-5; v_gene: TRBV2